These T cell receptor beta chains were read from a single sample in a study of glioma-infiltrating T cells. Via MiXCR, TCRdb re-called the multiplex PCR reads, giving one row per CDR3 protein. The data contain approximately 100,000 distinct CDR3 sequences, about 28% of them singletons. Sequencing used glioma tissue, nonneoplastic brain tissue, or PBMCs (not recorded which). All receptors come from a human donor with low-grade glioma or glioblastoma, undergoing nonglioma brain surgery, or in good health (not recorded which). Both conserved end residues are part of each CDR3. D genes are given only for firm matches. Clone size is given for some rows only: seen once, a few or many times, or a class if the clone is expanded.

cdr3_nt	cdr3_aa	v_call	j_call	clone_size	d_call
TGTGCCAGCAGTGGCGCGGGGGGGACTGAGCAGTTCTTC	CASSGAGGTEQFF	TRBV2	TRBJ2-1	few	TRBD2
TGTGCCAGCAGTAGTAGACAGGGCACTGAAGCTTTCTTT	CASSSRQGTEAFF	TRBV6-1	TRBJ1-1	many	TRBD1
TGCAGTGCCCCAACGGGGGGGCTAAAAACTAATGAAAAACTGTTTTTT	CSAPTGGLKTNEKLFF	TRBV20-1	TRBJ1-4	few	-
TGCAGTGCATGGACAGGAGGGGCACCCCTCCACTTT	CSAWTGGAPLHF	TRBV20-1	TRBJ1-6	many	TRBD1
TGCAGTGCTAGAGATCGACAGGGGAACGGCTATGGCTACACCTTC	CSARDRQGNGYGYTF	TRBV20-1	TRBJ1-2	few	TRBD1
TGTGCCAGCAGTTTCGGGACAGGGGGCTACTATGGCTACACCTTC	CASSFGTGGYYGYTF	TRBV27	TRBJ1-2	many	TRBD1
TGTGCCAGCAGCTGGACCCGGGGAGATACGCAGTATTTT	CASSWTRGDTQYF	TRBV7-2	TRBJ2-3	many	-
TGCGCCAGCAGCCAACTCGGACATCTCTACAATGAGCAGTTCTTC	CASSQLGHLYNEQFF	TRBV4-3	TRBJ2-1	-	-
TGTGCCAGCAGCCGGTCGGGACAGGGGAACAATGAGCAGTTCTTC	CASSRSGQGNNEQFF	TRBV11-2	TRBJ2-1	few	TRBD1
TGTGCCAGCACCGATGGACTAGCGGGGGGTGGGGATACGCAGTATTTT	CASTDGLAGGGDTQYF	TRBV2	TRBJ2-3	many	TRBD2
TGCGCCAGCAGCTTGGTGACCGGCTCTGGGGCCAACGTCCTGACTTTC	CASSLVTGSGANVLTF	TRBV5-1	TRBJ2-6	-	-
TGCGCCAGCAGCCCGTCACTACCGACCGGGGGGGGACAACATACGCAGTATTTT	CASSPSLPTGGGQHTQYF	TRBV5-1	TRBJ2-3	-	TRBD2
TGTGCCAGCAGCGTTTCCGGACGGGTAAATTCACCCCTCCACTTT	CASSVSGRVNSPLHF	TRBV27	TRBJ1-6	many	-
TGTGCCAGCAGTTACAGGGGACCGGATACGCAGTATTTT	CASSYRGPDTQYF	TRBV6-6	TRBJ2-3	many	-
TGCAGTGCTAGACAGGGGGCCAAGGGCGACAATGAGCAGTTCTTC	CSARQGAKGDNEQFF	TRBV20-1	TRBJ2-1	-	TRBD1
TGTGCCAGCAGCCAAACGGACCTTCAGCCCCAGCATTTT	CASSQTDLQPQHF	TRBV3-1	TRBJ1-5	many	-
TGCGCCAGCAGCCAGGCCGCCCAGGGGGGAGAGACCCAGTACTTC	CASSQAAQGGETQYF	TRBV4-3	TRBJ2-5	many	-
TGCGCCAGCACCATGGGTCGTGGCTACACCTTC	CASTMGRGYTF	TRBV5-1	TRBJ1-2	medium-sized	-
TGTGTCATCAGCGCCGGACTAGCGGGGCCAGATACGCAGTATTTT	CVISAGLAGPDTQYF	TRBV10-3	TRBJ2-3	-	TRBD2
TGTGCCAGCAGTTACTTCCGGGACAGGGTTTACAATGAGCAGTTCTTC	CASSYFRDRVYNEQFF	TRBV6-2/TRBV6-3	TRBJ2-1	many	TRBD1
TGTGCCAGCAGCCAAAATTCTGGAAACACCATATATTTT	CASSQNSGNTIYF	TRBV3-1	TRBJ1-3	-	-
TGTGCCAGCAGCATCCGGGACAGGGTTGGAAACACCATATATTTT	CASSIRDRVGNTIYF	TRBV7-8	TRBJ1-3	few	TRBD1
TGTGCCAGCAGCTTAGATCCAGGGACAGACCACAGCTATGGCTACACCTTC	CASSLDPGTDHSYGYTF	TRBV11-3	TRBJ1-2	-	TRBD1
TGTGCCAGCAGCTTCCCCGGCTACGAGCAGTACTTC	CASSFPGYEQYF	TRBV7-2	TRBJ2-7	many	-
TGTGCGTCCGGGACTAGCGGGGGGGGTTCCTACAATGAGCAGTTCTTC	CASGTSGGGSYNEQFF	TRBV7-8	TRBJ2-1	many	TRBD2
TGTGCCAGCAGTGACGAGGGGTACCCTTATAATTCACCCATCCACTTT	CASSDEGYPYNSPIHF	TRBV6-4	TRBJ1-6	once	-
TGTGCCAGCAGTTTAGCAGAGCCGGGACTAGCGGGGTTTCGACAAGAGACCCAGTACTTC	CASSLAEPGLAGFRQETQYF	TRBV12-3/TRBV12-4	TRBJ2-5	-	TRBD2
TGTGCCAGCAGCCAAACCGGGTCTACCAATCAGCCCCAGCATTTT	CASSQTGSTNQPQHF	TRBV7-2	TRBJ1-5	many	-
TGTGCCACCAGTTCCACGGGGACAGGGATTGGCGAGACCCAGTACTTC	CATSSTGTGIGETQYF	TRBV24-1	TRBJ2-5	few	TRBD1
TGTGCCAGCAGCTTGGATCGGTTGGACGAGCAGTACTTC	CASSLDRLDEQYF	TRBV5-4	TRBJ2-7	many	-
TGTGCCAGTAAAACGGGACATGGGACAGATACGCAGTATTTT	CASKTGHGTDTQYF	TRBV19	TRBJ2-3	few	-